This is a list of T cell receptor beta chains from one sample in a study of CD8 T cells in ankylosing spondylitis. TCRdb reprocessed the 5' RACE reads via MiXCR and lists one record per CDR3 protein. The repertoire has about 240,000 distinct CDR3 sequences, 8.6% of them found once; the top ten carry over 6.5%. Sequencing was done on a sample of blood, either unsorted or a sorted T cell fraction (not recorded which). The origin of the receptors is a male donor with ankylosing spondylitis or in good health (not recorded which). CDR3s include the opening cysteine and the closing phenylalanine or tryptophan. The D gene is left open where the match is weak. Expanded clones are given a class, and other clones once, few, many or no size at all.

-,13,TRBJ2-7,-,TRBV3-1,TGTGCCAGCAGCCAGGACTCAGGTCTCGAGCAGTACTTC,CASSQDSGLEQYF
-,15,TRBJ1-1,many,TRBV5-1,TGCGCCAGCAGCTTGCCGTCAGGGGTGAACACTGAAGCTTTCTTT,CASSLPSGVNTEAFF
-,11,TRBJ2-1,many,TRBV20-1,TGCAGTGCTGAGCTGAGGAATGAGCAGTTCTTC,CSAELRNEQFF
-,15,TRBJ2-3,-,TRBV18,TGTGCCAGCTCACCACAAAACGGCAGTTGGGATACGCAGTATTTT,CASSPQNGSWDTQYF
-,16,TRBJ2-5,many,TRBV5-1,TGCGCCAGCAGCTTGGCCAGTAGGACCGGTCTTGAGACCCAGTACTTC,CASSLASRTGLETQYF
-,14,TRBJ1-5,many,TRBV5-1,TGCGCCAGCAGTCTTGCAGGGGAGACTCAGCCCCAGCATTTT,CASSLAGETQPQHF
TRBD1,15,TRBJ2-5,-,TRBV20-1,TGCAGTGCAGCCCGACAGGGAAGGCCCCTGGAGACCCAGTACTTC,CSAARQGRPLETQYF
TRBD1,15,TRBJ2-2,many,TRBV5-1,TGCGCCAGCAGTAGGGACAGGACTAACACCGGGGAGCTGTTTTTT,CASSRDRTNTGELFF
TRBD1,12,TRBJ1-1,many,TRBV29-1,TGCAGCGGAACAGGGGTGAACACTGAAGCTTTCTTT,CSGTGVNTEAFF
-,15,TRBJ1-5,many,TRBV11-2,TGTGCCAGCAGCTTAATGGGAACAAGCAATCAGCCCCAGCATTTT,CASSLMGTSNQPQHF
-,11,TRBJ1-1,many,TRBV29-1,TGCAGCGTTTCGATGAACACTGAAGCTTTCTTT,CSVSMNTEAFF